The next 21 T cell receptor beta chains were all read from a single sample in a study of Ad26.COV2.S vaccination and SARS-CoV-2 variants. Stated treatment: around 19 received Ad26.COV2.S at low or high dose, single or two shots; roughly five received placebo; per-sample allocation not given. Sampling took place 63 days after the first vaccine or placebo injection. The table came from immunoSEQ multiplex PCR; TCRdb's copy has only in-frame clones and leaves some out. The top ten hold 6.4% of the sample, which has about 350,000 clones, approximately 90% seen once. The starting material was peripheral blood, obtained in a trial of Ad26.COV2.S vaccine versus placebo. The source is a person between 18 and 65 years old who received the Ad26.COV2.S COVID-19 vaccine or a placebo.

V and J are TRBV3-1 (or the pseudogene TRBV3-2) and TRBJ1-5; TRBD1 is a possible D gene (5 bases). Per the germline V gene, CDR1 is LGHDT and CDR2 is YNNKEL (reference sequence). The CDR3 is 16 amino acids. Between the trimmed V and J ends, which lost 1 base and 2 bases, there was a span of 12 bases. The CDR3: CASSQGGGSGNQPQHF. DNA for the CDR3: TGTGCCAGCAGCCAAGGGGGGGGATCGGGCAATCAGCCCCAGCATTTT.

CDR3 in amino acids: CASSLDRGRTDTQYF. The CDR3 coding sequence is TGTGCCAGCAGTTTAGACAGGGGTAGGACAGATACGCAGTATTTT. The chain is built from TRBV28 and TRBJ2-3; 8 nucleotides line up with TRBD1. In germline, CDR1 is MDHEN, CDR2 SYDVKM. This CDR3 has 15 amino acids. V was clipped by 2 bases and J by 3 bases; unmatched bases: 4.

The rearrangement links TRBV9 to TRBJ2-7, with 11 positions matching TRBD2. Losses at the gene ends were 0 bases for V and 4 bases for J; bases not matched to a gene: 6. The CDR3 is made up of 16 amino acids. Germline V gene lookup returns CDR1 SGDLS and CDR2 YYNGEE. The CDR3 sequence is CASSVGPASGRYEQYF. The CDR3 coding sequence is TGTGCCAGCAGCGTAGGGCCGGCTAGCGGGAGGTACGAGCAGTACTTC.

V usage is TRBV12-3 or TRBV12-4 and J usage is TRBJ1-2; no clear D. The CDR3 is made up of 12 amino acids. Between the trimmed V and J ends, which lost 3 bases and 7 bases, there was a span of 9 bases. As DNA, the CDR3 is TGTGCCAGCAGTTTCTCGCAGGCTGGCTACACCTTC. Protein: CASSFSQAGYTF.

This clone has just one count. The rearrangement uses TRBV5-4 and TRBJ1-1; possibly TRBD1 for D (6 bases). The CDR3 length is 14 residues. V lost 0 bases, J lost 5 bases, and 11 bases lay in between. Germline values: CDR1 SGHNT, CDR2 YYREEE (reference sequence). CDR3 sequence: CASSLVRGFTEAFF. The CDR3 region has the DNA TGTGCCAGCAGCTTGGTCAGGGGTTTTACTGAAGCTTTCTTT.

This CDR3 reads CASSQDRGISPLHF. CDR3 coding DNA: TGTGCCAGCAGCCAGGACAGGGGGATTTCACCCCTCCACTTT. This chain links TRBV5-6 with TRBJ1-6, with 10 nucleotides matching TRBD1. This CDR3 is 14 amino acids long. V was pared by 4 bases and J by 9 bases, with 4 bases of the junction left unmatched. Germline V gene sequence: CDR1 SGHDT, CDR2 YYEEEE.

V gene TRBV6-6 combines with J gene TRBJ1-5; D ambiguous. CDR3 length: 16 residues. Trimming pared 1 base from V and 0 bases from J, leaving 10 bases between. CDR1 and CDR2 from the germline V gene are MNHNY and SVGAGI (reference sequence). The CDR3 is CASSYWAETSNQPQHF. The CDR3 DNA sequence: TGTGCCAGCAGTTACTGGGCAGAAACTAGCAATCAGCCCCAGCATTTT.

The chain is built from TRBV3-1 (or the pseudogene TRBV3-2) and TRBJ1-1, with 7 bases matching TRBD1. Germline V lookup: CDR1 LGHDT, CDR2 YNNKEL (reference sequence). The trim removed 3 bases at V and 1 base at J, leaving 14 bases unmatched. This CDR3 comprises 18 residues. The CDR3 loop reads CASSQGNLQGSENTEAFF. The CDR3 DNA reads TGTGCCAGCAGCCAGGGAAATTTACAGGGGTCTGAGAACACTGAAGCTTTCTTT.

The chain employs TRBV5-6 and TRBJ2-1, with 10 bases identical to TRBD1. The germline V gene has CDR1 SGHDT and CDR2 YYEEEE. The CDR3 has 16 amino acids. With 0 bases clipped from V and 1 base from J, the junction kept 1 base outside the gene matches. CDR3: CASSLGTGGSYNEQFF. CDR3 sequence (DNA): TGTGCCAGCAGCTTGGGGACAGGGGGGTCCTACAATGAGCAGTTCTTC.

This chain links TRBV13 with TRBJ2-7, with TRBD1 identical over 8 bases. The CDR3 is made up of 15 amino acids. The germline V gene has CDR1 PRHDT and CDR2 FYEKMQ (reference sequence). With 5 bases clipped from V and 3 bases from J, the junction kept 9 bases outside the gene matches. The CDR3: CASSTRQGFDYEQYF. The CDR3 DNA follows: TGTGCCAGCAGCACAAGACAGGGGTTTGACTACGAGCAGTACTTC.

The chain combines TRBV9 with TRBJ2-2, with 10 bases lining up with TRBD2. The CDR3 spans 17 residues. CDR1 is SGDLS, CDR2 YYNGEE, per germline. The junction had 13 bases not matched to a gene; V was cut back by 4 bases and J by 7 bases. CDR3 nucleotides: TGTGCCAGCAGCCCCCGAGGCAGCGGGAGGGAGAGCGGGGAGCTGTTTTTT. It encodes CASSPRGSGRESGELFF.

The rearrangement links TRBV11-2 to TRBJ2-2, with D possibly being TRBD1 (5 bases). The CDR3 has 14 residues. V gave up 6 bases and J gave up 3 bases, with 11 bases separating them. Germline-derived CDR1 and CDR2 are SGHAT and FQNNGV. The CDR3 region has the DNA TGTGCCAGCAGGGGGCTGAAGTACACCGGGGAGCTGTTTTTT. Protein: CASRGLKYTGELFF.

J is TRBJ2-5 and V is TRBV5-1, with D possibly matching TRBD1 (5 bases). Trimming pared 3 bases from V and 3 bases from J, leaving 9 bases between. The CDR3 spans 13 residues. The V gene's germline CDR1 is SGHRS and CDR2 YFSETQ. CDR3 sequence: CASSSPGKETQYF. The CDR3 bases are TGCGCCAGCAGCTCTCCAGGGAAAGAGACCCAGTACTTC.

The genes are TRBV2 and TRBJ2-3; D perhaps matches TRBD2 (6 bases). The V gene lost 8 bases and the J gene lost 0 bases, with 12 bases spanning the gap. From germline, CDR1 is SNHLY and CDR2 FYNNEI. The CDR3 is 14 amino acids. CDR3 coding DNA: TGTGCCAGCGCCCGGGCGGGGAGCACAGATACGCAGTATTTT. It encodes CASARAGSTDTQYF.

This clone was found a few times. The J gene is TRBJ1-6, the V gene TRBV27; no clear D gene. CDR1 is MNHEY and CDR2 is SMNVEV in the germline V gene (reference sequence). CDR3 length: 16 residues. V was pared by 6 bases and J by 0 bases, with 12 bases between. The CDR3 DNA sequence: TGTGCCAGCAGGTCAGAGCCCAGCTCCTATAATTCACCCCTCCACTTT. The encoded protein is CASRSEPSSYNSPLHF.

The chain has TRBV7-6 and TRBJ1-1; D uncertain. The CDR3 has 14 residues. Germline assignment: CDR1 SGHVS and CDR2 FNYEAQ. Trimming stripped 4 bases from V and 8 bases from J, with 17 bases between. This chain's CDR3 is CASSSRLTVEEAFF. The CDR3 bases are TGTGCCAGCAGCTCTAGACTTACCGTCGAGGAAGCTTTCTTT. Variable domain in full (rest from reference TRBV7-6 and TRBJ1-1): GAGVSQSPRYKVTKRGQDVALRCDPISGHVSLYWYRQALGQGPEFLTYFNYEAQQDKSGLPNDRFSAERPEGSISTLTIQRTEQRDSAMYRCASSSRLTVEEAFFGQGTRLTVV.

J is TRBJ2-5 and V is TRBV18, with a possible D match to TRBD2 (6 bases). CDR3 size: 16 residues. Germline V lookup: CDR1 KGHSH, CDR2 LQKENI. Trimming left V 2 bases short and J 2 bases short, with 15 bases between. CDR3 loop: CASSPFDSRGQETQYF. The CDR3 nucleotides are TGTGCCAGCTCACCATTCGACTCCCGGGGGCAAGAGACCCAGTACTTC.

This rearrangement joins TRBV6-5 to TRBJ2-1; perhaps TRBD1 as D (6 bases). V was shortened by 5 bases and J by 2 bases, with 10 bases between the two germline ends. CDR3 length: 14 residues. The germline CDR1 and CDR2 sequences are MNHEY and SVGAGI. CDR3 protein: CASSTRTAYNEQFF. CDR3 coding DNA: TGTGCCAGCAGTACTAGGACAGCCTACAATGAGCAGTTCTTC.

The rearrangement links TRBV5-6 to TRBJ1-4; D remains ambiguous. This CDR3 has 16 residues. Germline CDR1 reads SGHDT; CDR2 reads YYEEEE. The germline V and J ends were trimmed by 0 bases and 0 bases, with 9 bases remaining between them. The CDR3 region is CASSLGPAATNEKLFF. For the CDR3, the DNA is TGTGCCAGCAGCTTGGGTCCGGCAGCAACTAATGAAAAACTGTTTTTT.

The chain is built from TRBV7-6 and TRBJ1-5, with D possibly matching TRBD1 (6 bases). CDR1 and CDR2 (germline): SGHVS, FNYEAQ. This CDR3 has 15 amino acids. V lost 5 bases to trimming and J lost 1 base, with 12 bases between them. CDR3 region: CASSLGQGSNQPQHF. The CDR3 nucleotides read TGTGCCAGCAGCCTGGGACAAGGGAGCAATCAGCCCCAGCATTTT.

The rearrangement joins TRBV6-2 or TRBV6-3 to TRBJ1-1; D may be TRBD1 (5 bases). Germline V gives CDR1 MNHEY, CDR2 SVGEGT. The CDR3 runs 15 residues. V was trimmed by 0 bases and J by 4 bases, leaving 12 bases between them. The CDR3 is CASSYSRGIGTEAFF. CDR3 nucleotide sequence: TGTGCCAGCAGTTACTCGAGGGGCATAGGCACTGAAGCTTTCTTT.